This T cell receptor beta chain was captured by sequencing in a study of blood T cell repertoires in COVID-19. With V trimmed by 5 bases and J by 3 bases, 7 bases remained unmatched. Germline V gene sequence: CDR1 SGHAT, CDR2 FQNNGV. This CDR3 has 17 amino acids. How the authors handled the data: Reference gene primer amplification in the assay estimated nucleated cell counts. Only in-frame clones appear in the TCRdb table, and some are missing; sequencing was by immunoSEQ multiplex PCR. V, J and clone size were drawn from that table, and D and trimming were deduced from the DNA. The sample has about 210,000 clones, roughly 78% seen once.

The chain links TRBV11-2 to TRBJ2-5, with 15 bases aligning to TRBD2. The specimen was peripheral blood. This receptor was obtained from a woman aged 40-49 years with acute or convalescent COVID-19. CDR3 sequence reads: CASSPGTSGRSEETQYF. In nucleotides, the CDR3 is TGTGCCAGCAGCCCCGGGACTAGCGGGAGGAGTGAAGAGACCCAGTACTTC.